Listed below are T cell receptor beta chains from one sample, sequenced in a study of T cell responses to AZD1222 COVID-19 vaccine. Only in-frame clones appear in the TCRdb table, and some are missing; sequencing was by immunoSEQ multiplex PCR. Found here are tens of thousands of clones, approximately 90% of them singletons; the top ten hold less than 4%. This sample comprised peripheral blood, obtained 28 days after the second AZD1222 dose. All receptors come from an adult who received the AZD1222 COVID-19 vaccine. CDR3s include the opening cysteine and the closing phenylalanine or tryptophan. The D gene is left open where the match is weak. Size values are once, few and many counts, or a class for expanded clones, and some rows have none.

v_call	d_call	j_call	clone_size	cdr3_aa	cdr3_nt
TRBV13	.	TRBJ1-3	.	CASSLRGASGNTIYF	TGTGCCAGCAGCTTACGGGGGGCCTCTGGAAACACCATATATTTT
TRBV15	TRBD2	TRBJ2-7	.	CATSRALGRGGLYEQYF	TGTGCCACCAGCAGAGCTCTCGGGCGGGGGGGACTCTACGAGCAGTACTTC
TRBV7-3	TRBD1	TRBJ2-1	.	CASSLRGVGQGAINEQFF	TGTGCCAGCAGCTTAAGGGGCGTGGGACAGGGGGCTATCAATGAGCAGTTCTTC
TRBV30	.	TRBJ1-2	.	CAWSLTWYGYTF	TGTGCCTGGAGCCTCACGTGGTATGGCTACACCTTC
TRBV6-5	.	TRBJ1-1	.	CAARGGWTEAFF	TGTGCCGCCCGGGGGGGGTGGACTGAAGCTTTCTTT
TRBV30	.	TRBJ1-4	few	CAWTQRYGGGNYEKLFF	TGTGCCTGGACCCAACGATACGGCGGCGGTAACTATGAAAAACTGTTTTTT
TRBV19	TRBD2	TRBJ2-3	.	CASSSASGGTDTQYF	TGTGCCAGTAGTAGCGCTAGCGGGGGAACAGATACGCAGTATTTT
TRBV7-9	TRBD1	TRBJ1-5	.	CASSSDRGQQPQHF	TGTGCCAGCAGCTCAGACAGGGGGCAGCAGCCCCAGCATTTT
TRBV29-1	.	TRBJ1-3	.	CSVSGSSGNTIYF	TGCAGCGTCTCAGGGTCCTCTGGAAACACCATATATTTT
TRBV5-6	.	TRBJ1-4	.	CASSLAHGVGGAFNEKLFF	TGTGCCAGCAGCTTGGCCCATGGAGTGGGGGGAGCCTTTAATGAAAAACTGTTTTTT
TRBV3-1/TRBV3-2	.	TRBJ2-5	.	CASSQLKSGGGAGETQYF	TGTGCCAGCAGCCAATTAAAGAGTGGAGGGGGCGCAGGTGAGACCCAGTACTTC
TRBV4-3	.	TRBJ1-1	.	CASSQDSRSLGGNTEAFF	TGCGCCAGCAGCCAAGACAGTCGCTCCCTCGGGGGGAACACTGAAGCTTTCTTT
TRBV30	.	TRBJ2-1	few	CAWSSSEQFF	TGTGCCTGGAGCTCGAGTGAGCAGTTCTTC
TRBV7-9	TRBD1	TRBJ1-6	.	CASSPDRGRRSPLHF	TGTGCCAGCAGCCCGGACAGGGGGCGAAGGTCACCCCTCCACTTT
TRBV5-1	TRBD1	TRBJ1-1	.	CASSRTGGATNTEAFF	TGCGCCAGCAGCCGGACAGGGGGCGCCACGAACACTGAAGCTTTCTTT
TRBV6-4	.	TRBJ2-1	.	CASSPQGRFYNEQFF	TGTGCCAGCAGCCCCCAGGGACGTTTTTACAATGAGCAGTTCTTC
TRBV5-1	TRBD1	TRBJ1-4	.	CASSPDPGQSSEKLFF	TGCGCCAGCAGCCCGGACCCGGGACAGTCTTCCGAAAAACTGTTTTTT
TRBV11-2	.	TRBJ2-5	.	CASSLAETETQYF	TGTGCCAGCAGCTTAGCTGAAACGGAGACCCAGTACTTC
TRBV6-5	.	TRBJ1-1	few	CASSFRTNTEAFF	TGTGCCAGCAGTTTCAGGACAAACACTGAAGCTTTCTTT
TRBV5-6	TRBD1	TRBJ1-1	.	CASRGTDRANTEAFF	TGTGCCAGCAGGGGTACCGACAGGGCGAACACTGAAGCTTTCTTT
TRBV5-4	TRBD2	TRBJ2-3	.	CASRQNPRLAGGHTQYF	TGTGCCAGCAGACAAAACCCACGACTAGCGGGGGGGCATACGCAGTATTTT
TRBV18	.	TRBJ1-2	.	CASSPVVGGDYGYTF	TGTGCCAGCTCACCTGTCGTCGGGGGCGACTATGGCTACACCTTC
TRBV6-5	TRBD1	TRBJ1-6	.	CASSYGDSFNSPLHF	TGTGCCAGCAGTTACGGGGACAGTTTTAATTCACCCCTCCACTTT